The 23 T cell receptor beta chains below come from one sample, sequenced in a study of human T cells and chemical hapten exposure. MiXCR was run by TCRdb on the RACE reads, yielding one entry per CDR3 protein. The table includes 130,000 or so distinct CDR3 sequences, approximately 11% detected once. Time point: patch test 3, about 24 weeks after DPC sensitization. Noted treatment: therapeutic diphenylcyclopropenone sensitization with weekly scalp DPC. The sample here was whole blood, taken in connection with sensitization to the hapten diphenylcyclopropenone (DPC). The receptors here all came from a woman aged 45-65 years with alopecia areata. Some clones in this sample may be carry-over from other donors' samples.

V and J are TRBV5-1 and TRBJ2-7; D gene uncertain. The germline gives CDR1 SGHRS, CDR2 YFSETQ. Deletions cut 1 base from V and 6 bases from J, with 8 bases between. The CDR3 is made up of 12 amino acids. The CDR3 sequence: CASSLSPGEQYF. The CDR3 bases are TGCGCCAGCAGCTTGTCGCCGGGCGAGCAGTACTTC.

This chain links TRBV9 with TRBJ2-6; possible D gene TRBD2, 6 bases. Germline CDR1 SGDLS, CDR2 YYNGEE. The CDR3 is 18 amino acids. V lost 4 bases and J lost 1, with 18 bases in between. CDR3 DNA: TGTGCCAGCAGCCTACCCCGTGCGGGGAGGTCTGGGGCCAACGTCCTGACTTTC. It is translated as CASSLPRAGRSGANVLTF.

The genes are TRBV29-1 and TRBJ1-1; D perhaps matches TRBD1 (6 bases). The CDR3 is 12 amino acids. Germline CDR1 SQVTM, CDR2 ANQGSEA. V was clipped by 7 bases and J by 6 bases, with 15 bases between them. As DNA, the CDR3 is TGCAGCGCTGTCAAGGACAGCGCTGAAGCTTTCTTT. The encoded protein is CSAVKDSAEAFF. Drawing the rest from reference TRBV29-1 and TRBJ1-1, the complete variable domain is SAVISQKPSRDICQRGTSLTIQCQVDSQVTMMFWYRQQPGQSLTLIATANQGSEATYESGFVIDKFPISRPNLTFSTLTVSNMSPEDSSIYLCSAVKDSAEAFFGQGTRLTVV.

This clonotype appeared a few times. The chain has TRBV4-1 and TRBJ1-5, with D hard to call. The CDR3 sequence is 16 residues long. Germline V CDR1 and CDR2: MGHRA, YSYEKL. The V end lost 0 bases, the J end lost 3 bases, and 12 bases lay between the germline ends. The CDR3, as DNA: TGCGCCAGCAGCCAAGAGGGGAAGGGAATCAATCAGCCCCAGCATTTT. Translation: CASSQEGKGINQPQHF.

The table lists this clonotype with many counts. The V gene is TRBV12-3 or TRBV12-4, the J gene TRBJ2-3, with D possibly TRBD2 on 6 matching bases. The germline V and J ends were trimmed by 4 bases and 2 bases, with 10 bases remaining between them. This CDR3 has 14 amino acids. CDR3 in DNA: TGTGCCAGCAGTTGGGGAGGACCCACAGATACGCAGTATTTT. It codes for CASSWGGPTDTQYF.

The rearrangement joins TRBV7-2 to TRBJ1-6, with D perhaps TRBD1 (5 bases). Germline loops: CDR1 SGHTA, CDR2 FQGNSA. V was pared by 1 base and J by 9 bases, with 13 bases between. The CDR3 is made up of 15 amino acids. The CDR3 is CASSLGLGGSSPLHF. In DNA, the CDR3 is TGTGCCAGCAGCTTAGGCCTGGGGGGTTCTTCACCCCTCCACTTT.

The chain uses TRBV12-3 or TRBV12-4 and TRBJ1-2; TRBD1 matches 7 bases. This CDR3 contains 14 residues. Losses at the gene ends were 3 bases for V and 2 bases for J; bases not matched to a gene: 3. In nucleotides, the CDR3 is TGTGCCAGCAGTTTCGGGACAGCCAACTATGGCTACACCTTC. Protein: CASSFGTANYGYTF.

This clonotype was observed a handful of times. The chain uses TRBV7-7 and TRBJ1-1; a possible D gene is TRBD1 (5 bases). The CDR3 is 15 amino acids. Trimming shortened V by 5 bases and J by 4 bases, and 17 bases separated the two germline ends. CDR1 SSHAT and CDR2 FNYEAQ come from the germline V gene (reference sequence). The CDR3 sequence is CASSPLVEGVTEAFF. The DNA of the CDR3 is TGTGCCAGCAGCCCCCTAGTCGAAGGGGTCACTGAAGCTTTCTTT.

This clonotype has a handful of counts. The chain joins TRBV6-1 to TRBJ1-6; no clear D. Trimming took off 1 base at V and 9 bases at J, with 7 bases between the two ends. The CDR3 is made up of 13 amino acids. Germline loops: CDR1 MNHNS, CDR2 SASEGT. Here the CDR3 DNA reads TGTGCCAGCAGTGAAGTGGGAGGTTCACCCCTCCACTTT. Its protein is CASSEVGGSPLHF.

This clonotype was counted only a few times. This chain uses TRBV13 with TRBJ2-3; no clear D. This CDR3 is 22 amino acids long. Germline loops: CDR1 PRHDT, CDR2 FYEKMQ (reference sequence). Trimming pared 2 bases from V and 6 bases from J, leaving 36 bases between. CDR3 loop: CASSLIISDPASTRSLSDTQYF. In DNA, the CDR3 is TGTGCCAGCAGCTTAATTATCTCCGACCCCGCGTCGACACGGTCCCTATCGGATACGCAGTATTTT.

This clonotype was counted many times. The chain has TRBV29-1 and TRBJ2-3, with D possibly being TRBD1 (5 bases). Germline V gene data show CDR1 as SQVTM and CDR2 as ANQGSEA. The length of the CDR3 is 18 residues. With 1 base removed from V and 1 base from J, the gap between germline ends came to 21 bases. In DNA form, the CDR3 reads TGCAGCGTTGAAGGGACAAGGGGCAGGGTGGACCGCACAGATACGCAGTATTTT. Translated: CSVEGTRGRVDRTDTQYF.

The rearrangement joins TRBV9 to TRBJ2-5; TRBD2 is a possible D gene (5 bases). In germline, CDR1 is SGDLS, CDR2 YYNGEE. This CDR3 has 14 amino acids. Trimming took off 3 bases at V and 3 bases at J, with 12 bases between the two ends. For the CDR3, the DNA is TGTGCCAGCAGCGCTCAGGAGGAGAAAGAGACCCAGTACTTC. The encoded protein is CASSAQEEKETQYF.

This clonotype has a count of ten or more. This chain uses TRBV12-3 or TRBV12-4 with TRBJ2-7, with D possibly being TRBD2 (5 bases). This CDR3 has 13 amino acids. Trimming pared 6 bases from V and 2 bases from J, leaving 11 bases between. The CDR3 region is CASRYGKTYEQYF. Here the CDR3 DNA reads TGTGCCAGCAGATACGGGAAAACCTACGAGCAGTACTTC.

This clonotype was counted at least ten times. The rearrangement links TRBV27 to TRBJ2-3, with D hard to call. In germline, CDR1 is MNHEY, CDR2 SMNVEV (reference sequence). The V end was cut by 6 bases, the J end by 6 bases, with 13 bases between. The CDR3 has 13 amino acids. The CDR3 region has the DNA TGTGCCAGCAGGCCGCAAAACGTGGATACGCAGTATTTT. This gives the protein CASRPQNVDTQYF.

This clonotype was counted ten times or more. J is TRBJ2-2 and V is TRBV6-5, with unresolved D. Deletions cut 5 bases from V and 0 bases from J, with 16 bases between. CDR1 MNHEY and CDR2 SVGAGI come from the germline V gene. The CDR3 extends over 17 amino acids. CDR3 region: CASSPTVRDTNTGELFF. The CDR3 bases are TGTGCCAGCAGTCCTACAGTTAGGGATACGAACACCGGGGAGCTGTTTTTT.

This sequence joins TRBV5-1 and TRBJ1-1, with D hard to call. Trimming removed 0 bases at V and 0 bases at J, with 9 bases between. This CDR3 region has 15 residues. Germline V gene sequence: CDR1 SGHRS, CDR2 YFSETQ. The CDR3 spells CASSLAQGLNTEAFF. As DNA, the CDR3 is TGCGCCAGCAGCTTGGCCCAAGGGCTGAACACTGAAGCTTTCTTT.

This clonotype showed up many times. V and J are TRBV29-1 and TRBJ1-2; D not certain. The V end lost 3 bases, the J end lost 2 bases, and 4 bases lay between the germline ends. CDR3 length equals 11 residues. CDR1 and CDR2 from the germline V gene are SQVTM and ANQGSEA. CDR3 in DNA: TGCAGCGTTGACAGAAACTATGGCTACACCTTC. Amino acid sequence: CSVDRNYGYTF.

This clonotype was seen only a few times. The chain is built from TRBV10-3 and TRBJ1-6, with 7 positions matching TRBD1. The CDR3 has 13 residues. The germline CDR1 and CDR2 sequences are ENHRY and SYGVKD. V shed 4 bases, J shed 8 bases, and the junction held 2 bases outside the gene matches. The CDR3 coding sequence is TGTGCCATCAGTGGCCAGGGGGATTCACCCCTCCACTTT. Its protein product is CAISGQGDSPLHF.

The V call is TRBV12-3 or TRBV12-4, the J call TRBJ2-7; D call uncertain. The length of the CDR3 is 15 residues. The V end was cut by 5 bases, the J end by 5 bases, with 19 bases between. In DNA, the CDR3 is TGTGCCAGCAGTCCTGTACGGACGGAACGGCACGAGCAGTACTTC. Translating it yields CASSPVRTERHEQYF.

The J gene is TRBJ2-3, the V gene TRBV5-6; D not resolved. This CDR3 has 15 residues. Germline-derived CDR1 and CDR2 are SGHDT and YYEEEE. With 2 bases removed from V and 4 bases from J, the gap between germline ends came to 14 bases. CDR3 amino acids: CASSFGSNWADTQYF. The CDR3 DNA sequence: TGTGCCAGCAGCTTTGGGTCCAATTGGGCAGATACGCAGTATTTT.

Ten or more counts support this clonotype. Here the CDR3 DNA reads TGCAGCGTTGACTCAGGGGGGCCGAGCACTGAAGCTTTCTTT. This codes for CSVDSGGPSTEAFF. V is TRBV29-1 and J is TRBJ1-1; TRBD1 agrees at 7 bases. The CDR3 totals 14 residues. CDR1 is SQVTM, CDR2 ANQGSEA, per germline. J gave up 4 bases and V 3 bases, and 8 bases lay outside the gene matches.

This chain uses TRBV15 with TRBJ1-5; weak D call: TRBD1 (5 bases). This CDR3 has 14 amino acids. With 1 base removed from V and 4 bases from J, the gap between germline ends came to 8 bases. Germline-derived CDR1 and CDR2 are LNHNV and YYDKDF (reference sequence). CDR3 sequence (DNA): TGTGCCACCAGCAGAGCTGACAGAAATCAGCCCCAGCATTTT. It encodes CATSRADRNQPQHF.

This clonotype was detected ten times or more. The chain has TRBV7-2 and TRBJ2-3; 13 bases align to TRBD2. Germline lookup yields CDR1 SGHTA and CDR2 FQGNSA. The CDR3 is 18 residues long. V lost 5 bases to trimming and J lost 0 bases; unmatched junction nucleotides: 8. CDR3 sequence: CASSPRTSGGPSTDTQYF. CDR3 in DNA: TGTGCCAGCAGCCCTCGGACTAGCGGGGGCCCTAGCACAGATACGCAGTATTTT.